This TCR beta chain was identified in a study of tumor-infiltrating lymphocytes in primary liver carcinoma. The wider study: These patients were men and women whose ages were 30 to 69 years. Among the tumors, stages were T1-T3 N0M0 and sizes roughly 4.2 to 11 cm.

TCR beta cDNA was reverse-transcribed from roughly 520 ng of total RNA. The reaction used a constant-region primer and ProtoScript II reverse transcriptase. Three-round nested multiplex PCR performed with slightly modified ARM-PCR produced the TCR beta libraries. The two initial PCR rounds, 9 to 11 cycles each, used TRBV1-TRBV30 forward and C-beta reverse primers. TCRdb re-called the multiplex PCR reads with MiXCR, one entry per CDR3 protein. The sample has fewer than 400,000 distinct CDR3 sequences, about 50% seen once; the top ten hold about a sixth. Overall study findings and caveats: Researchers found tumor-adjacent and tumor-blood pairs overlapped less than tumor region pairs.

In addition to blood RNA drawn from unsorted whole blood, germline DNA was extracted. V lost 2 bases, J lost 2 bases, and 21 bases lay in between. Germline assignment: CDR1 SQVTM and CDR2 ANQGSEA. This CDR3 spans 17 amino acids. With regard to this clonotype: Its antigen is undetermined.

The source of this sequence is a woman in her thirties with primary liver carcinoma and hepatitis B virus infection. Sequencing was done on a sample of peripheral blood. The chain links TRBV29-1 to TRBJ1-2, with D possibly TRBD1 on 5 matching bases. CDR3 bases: TGCAGCGTTGAAAGGGGAACGGGCCGGGGAGTGAACTATGGCTACACCTTC. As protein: CSVERGTGRGVNYGYTF.